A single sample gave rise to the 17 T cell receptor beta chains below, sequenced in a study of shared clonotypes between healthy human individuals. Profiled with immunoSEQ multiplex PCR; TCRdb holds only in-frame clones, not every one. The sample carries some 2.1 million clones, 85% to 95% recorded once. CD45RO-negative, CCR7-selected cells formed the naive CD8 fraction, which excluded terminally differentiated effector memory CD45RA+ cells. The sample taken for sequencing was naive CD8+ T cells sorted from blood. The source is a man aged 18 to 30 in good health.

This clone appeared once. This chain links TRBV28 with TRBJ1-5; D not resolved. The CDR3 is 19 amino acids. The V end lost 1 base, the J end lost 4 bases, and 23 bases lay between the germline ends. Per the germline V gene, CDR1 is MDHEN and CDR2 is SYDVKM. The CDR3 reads CASSLSNQSDRLGNQPQHF. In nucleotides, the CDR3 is TGTGCCAGCAGTTTATCCAACCAATCGGACCGCCTTGGAAATCAGCCCCAGCATTTT.

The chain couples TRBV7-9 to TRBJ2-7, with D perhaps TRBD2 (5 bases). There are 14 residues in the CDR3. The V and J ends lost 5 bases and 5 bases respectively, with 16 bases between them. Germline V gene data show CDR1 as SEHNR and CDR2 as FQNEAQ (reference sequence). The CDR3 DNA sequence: TGTGCCAGCAGCCACGGACTGGGCCTGGACGAGCAGTACTTC. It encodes CASSHGLGLDEQYF.

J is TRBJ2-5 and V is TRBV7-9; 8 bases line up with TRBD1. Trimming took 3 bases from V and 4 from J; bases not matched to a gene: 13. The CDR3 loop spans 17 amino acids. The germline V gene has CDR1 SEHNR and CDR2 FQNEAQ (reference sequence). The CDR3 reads CASSFRPETGVAETQYF. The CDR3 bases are TGTGCCAGCAGCTTTCGGCCTGAGACAGGGGTGGCAGAGACCCAGTACTTC.

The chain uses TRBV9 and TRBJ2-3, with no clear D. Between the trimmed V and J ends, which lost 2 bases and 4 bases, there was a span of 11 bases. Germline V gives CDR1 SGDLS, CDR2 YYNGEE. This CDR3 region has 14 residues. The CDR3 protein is CASSVLRHSDTQYF. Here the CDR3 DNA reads TGTGCCAGCAGCGTTTTACGGCACTCAGATACGCAGTATTTT.

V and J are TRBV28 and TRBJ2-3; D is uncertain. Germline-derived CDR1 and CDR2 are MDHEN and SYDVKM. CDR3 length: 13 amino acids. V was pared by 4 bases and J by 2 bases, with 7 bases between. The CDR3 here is CASSSIPTDTQYF. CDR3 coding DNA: TGTGCCAGCAGTTCGATCCCCACAGATACGCAGTATTTT.

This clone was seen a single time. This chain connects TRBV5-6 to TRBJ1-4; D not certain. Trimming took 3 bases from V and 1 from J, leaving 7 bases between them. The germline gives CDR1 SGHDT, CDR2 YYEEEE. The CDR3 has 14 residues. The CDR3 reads CASSSWETNEKLFF. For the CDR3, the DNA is TGTGCCAGCAGCTCGTGGGAAACTAATGAAAAACTGTTTTTT.

CDR3 sequence (DNA): TGTGCCAGCAGTCCTCTAACACCTAGCACAGATACGCAGTATTTT. Its protein product is CASSPLTPSTDTQYF. This sequence joins TRBV27 and TRBJ2-3, with D unclear. Germline V gene lookup returns CDR1 MNHEY and CDR2 SMNVEV (reference sequence). The CDR3 contains 15 residues. V lost 5 bases, J lost 0 bases, and 12 bases lay in between.

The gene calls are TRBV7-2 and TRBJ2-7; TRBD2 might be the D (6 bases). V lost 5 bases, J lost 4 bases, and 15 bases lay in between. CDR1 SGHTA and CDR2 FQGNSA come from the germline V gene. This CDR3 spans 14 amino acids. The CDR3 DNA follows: TGTGCCAGCAGCCCCCGCGGGGTTCTTTACGAGCAGTACTTC. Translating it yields CASSPRGVLYEQYF.

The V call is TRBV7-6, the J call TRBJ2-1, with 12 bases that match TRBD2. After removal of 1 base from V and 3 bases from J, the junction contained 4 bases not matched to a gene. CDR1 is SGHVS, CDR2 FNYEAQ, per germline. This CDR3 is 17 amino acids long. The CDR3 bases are TGTGCCAGCAGCTTAGAGGCTAGCGGGGGGGGCTACAATGAGCAGTTCTTC. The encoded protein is CASSLEASGGGYNEQFF.

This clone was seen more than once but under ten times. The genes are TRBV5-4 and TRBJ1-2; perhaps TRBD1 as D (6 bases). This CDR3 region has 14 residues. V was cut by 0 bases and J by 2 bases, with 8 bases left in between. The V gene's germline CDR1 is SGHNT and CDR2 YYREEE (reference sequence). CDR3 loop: CASSLDRENYGYTF. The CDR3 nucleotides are TGTGCCAGCAGCTTGGACAGGGAAAACTATGGCTACACCTTC.

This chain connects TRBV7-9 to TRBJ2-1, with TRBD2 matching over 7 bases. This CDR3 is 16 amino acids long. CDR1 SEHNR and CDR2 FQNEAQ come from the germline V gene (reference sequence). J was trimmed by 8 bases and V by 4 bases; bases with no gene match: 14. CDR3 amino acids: CASSYPKTSRMDEQFF. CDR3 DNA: TGTGCCAGCAGCTACCCAAAGACTAGCCGAATGGATGAGCAGTTCTTC.

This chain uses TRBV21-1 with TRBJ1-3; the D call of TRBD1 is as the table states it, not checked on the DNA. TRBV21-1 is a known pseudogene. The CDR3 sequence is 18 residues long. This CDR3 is CASSKGAGPLTSGNTIYF. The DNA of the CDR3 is TGTGCCAGCAGCAAAGGTGCAGGCCCACTCACTTCTGGAAACACCATATATTTT.

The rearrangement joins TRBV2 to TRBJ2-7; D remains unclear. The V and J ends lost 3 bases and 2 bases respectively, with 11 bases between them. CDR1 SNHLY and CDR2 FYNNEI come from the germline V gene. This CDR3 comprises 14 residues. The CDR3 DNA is TGTGCCAGCAGTGACCCAGCTGGAGCCTACGAGCAGTACTTC. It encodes CASSDPAGAYEQYF.

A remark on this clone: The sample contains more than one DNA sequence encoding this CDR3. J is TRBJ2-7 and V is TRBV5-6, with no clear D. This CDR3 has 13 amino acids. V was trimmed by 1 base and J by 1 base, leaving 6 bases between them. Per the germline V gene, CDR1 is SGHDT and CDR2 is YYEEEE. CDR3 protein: CASSLMASYEQYF. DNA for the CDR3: TGTGCCAGCAGCTTGATGGCTTCCTACGAGCAGTACTTC.

The CDR3 spells CASSLSWGEATYEQYF. For the CDR3, the DNA is TGTGCCAGCAGTCTCTCCTGGGGGGAGGCCACCTACGAGCAGTACTTC. This chain uses TRBV27 with TRBJ2-7; a possible D gene is TRBD2 (6 bases). The CDR3 consists of 16 residues. V was trimmed by 5 bases and J by 2 bases, leaving 19 bases between them. The V gene's germline CDR1 is MNHEY and CDR2 SMNVEV (reference sequence).

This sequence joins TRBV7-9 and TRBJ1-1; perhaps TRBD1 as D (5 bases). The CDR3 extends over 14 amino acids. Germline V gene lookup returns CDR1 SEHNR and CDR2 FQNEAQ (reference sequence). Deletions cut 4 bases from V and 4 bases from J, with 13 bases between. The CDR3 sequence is CASSWTLGGTEAFF. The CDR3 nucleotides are TGTGCCAGCAGCTGGACCCTTGGGGGCACTGAAGCTTTCTTT.

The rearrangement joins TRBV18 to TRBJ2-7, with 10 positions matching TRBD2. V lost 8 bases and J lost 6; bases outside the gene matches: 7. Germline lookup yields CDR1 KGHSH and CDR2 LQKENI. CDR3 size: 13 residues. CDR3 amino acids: CASHTSGIFEQYF. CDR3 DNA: TGTGCCAGCCATACTAGCGGGATCTTCGAGCAGTACTTC.